Described below is a single T cell receptor beta chain sequence and its context. Its antigen has not been determined. Per-base qualities were not stored, and no clone one base away is much larger. The Qiagen DNeasy kit was used to extract genomic DNA from unsorted PBMCs and from the negatively selected CD4+ and CD8+ fractions. Using primers that anneal to V and J segments, immunoSEQ multiplex PCR amplified the TCR beta CDR3 regions. A synthetic immune receptor repertoire was used to minimize amplification bias, and remaining bias was computationally removed after sequencing. As for the original processing: Repertoire diversity was quantified as the Shannon entropy index using custom Python scripts. The unsorted, CD4+ and CD8+ repertoires were each analyzed separately, with the exception of combined analyses, where CD4+ and CD8+ sequences were merged in silico. Clonal expansion was defined as a frequency increase of at least 2-fold after treatment compared with C1D1, and clones undetected at baseline were assigned a pseudocount of 0.5. Clones with 0 or 1 copy at C1D1 were defined as singleton clones, while clones with 2 or more copies were defined as non-singleton clones. By matching protein sequences in sorted samples from the same patient, clones expanded in unsorted samples were annotated as CD4+, CD8+ or unknown. Wilcoxon tests on paired samples were used to test diversity changes from C1D1 to C4D1. The immuneACCESS repertoire file appears here via TCRdb, limited to in-frame rearrangements. These files lack a portion of the clones; in checked studies, under half of the deficit traces to unresolved V genes, and the cause of the others is not known. V and J calls and clone size are as listed in that table; D and trimming were resolved from the DNA. The sample table records some 33,000 clones; 81% of these occur just once. The ten top clones hold about 18% of the sample.

Per the publication, the time point label means: cycle 4 day 1 (C4D1), after around six weeks of nivolumab. All trial patients had relapsed after autologous stem cell transplantation, with cohorts A, B and C differing in prior brentuximab vedotin exposure. A total of 56 patients with relapsed/refractory classical Hodgkin lymphoma made up the trial cohort, and each patient's best overall response was complete response, partial response or progressive disease. In the multi-cohort phase II CheckMate 205 trial, trial patients received single-agent nivolumab. An independent review committee assessed best overall response by applying the 2007 International Working Group response criteria. Trial PBMCs were collected immediately before nivolumab initiation (C1D1) and during therapy at cycle 2 day 1 and cycle 4 day 1. After peripheral blood was drawn into 8 mL Vacutainer Cell Preparation Tubes, PBMCs were isolated by centrifugation and then cryopreserved.

This sample is drawn from a study of PD-1 blockade in classical Hodgkin lymphoma (dated by TCRdb to the early 2020s). A note on the overall study: Nivolumab dosing was 3 mg/kg intravenously every 2 weeks, continuing until either disease progression or unacceptable toxicity. The study used CyTOF and TCR beta sequencing to define a peripheral blood immune signature of response to PD-1 blockade in classical Hodgkin lymphoma. On the study overall, not on this receptor specifically: Baseline diversity similar to that of newly diagnosed patients was observed in trial patients achieving complete response, whereas significantly lower diversity was observed in partial responders and progressors. Baseline TCR diversity was reported as lower in newly diagnosed patients than in healthy donors, and lower still in relapsed/refractory patients. Diversity was lower in patients who began nivolumab less than 1 year after ASCT, so these patients were left out of later analyses to avoid confounding by immune reconstitution. The study was limited to a single clinical trial cohort, and causes of repertoire differences, possibly disease activity or prior therapy, remained undefined. By C4D1, a significant rise was seen in CD4+ TCR diversity but not in CD8+ TCR diversity (p=0.0027 vs p=0.16), and the rise was most apparent among complete responders (p=0.02).

V drops 8 bases and J drops 7 bases, leaving 20 bases in between. CDR1 MNHEY and CDR2 SVGAGI are derived from the germline V gene. The CDR3, from cysteine to phenylalanine, totals 14 residues. The only DNA kept is the CDR3, 42 bases in frame from the first base. The chain is made from TRBV6-5 and TRBJ1-2; TRBD1 might be the D gene, on 6 matching bases. Sequencing was performed on peripheral blood mononuclear cells (PBMCs), taken before the fourth cycle of nivolumab. This TCR was sampled from a human donor with classical Hodgkin lymphoma. In nucleotides, the sequence is TGTGCCAGCGGGCGGGACCCAGGGGTTGTTGGCTACACCTTC. Its product reads: CASGRDPGVVGYTF.